This note documents a single T cell receptor beta chain sequence. The V segment lost 4 bases and the J segment 5 bases; nucleotides outside the gene matches: 10. Germline V gives CDR1 SEHNR, CDR2 FQNEAQ (reference sequence). CDR3 length: 15 amino acids. These data come from a study of blood T cell repertoires in COVID-19. About the study: Material from acute and convalescent COVID-19 was sourced from the United States, Italy and Spain.

TCRdb's copy holds only in-frame clones and misses some; the assay was immunoSEQ multiplex PCR. Of over 200,000 clones listed, roughly 87% were seen once; the top ten hold about 2%. This TCR derives from a man between 35 and 55 years old with active or convalescent COVID-19. This chain links TRBV7-9 with TRBJ1-1; 7 bases agree with TRBD1. Source material: peripheral blood. Written as DNA, the CDR3 is TGTGCCAGCAGCTCCCTGACAGGGCTGGGAACTGAAGCTTTCTTT. It encodes CASSSLTGLGTEAFF.